This entry is about one T cell receptor (beta chain). Its specificity is unknown. The table came from immunoSEQ multiplex PCR; TCRdb's copy has only in-frame clones and leaves some out. The sample has 180,000 or so clones; 85% to 90% are singletons. CDR1 KGHDR and CDR2 SFDVKD come from the germline V gene. The CDR3 spans 13 residues. V was clipped by 4 bases and J by 4 bases, with 7 bases between them. The data were taken from a study of T cell responses to AZD1222 COVID-19 vaccine. Study observations and caveats: There were mostly white British donors and more females than males, and clonal diversity was possibly underestimated. The study found Spike-specific TCR breadth and depth rose after two AZD1222 doses.

V and J are TRBV24-1 and TRBJ1-5; no firm D call. This clonotype was obtained from an adult in good health. Source: peripheral blood, taken on day 0 of AZD1222 vaccination. This chain's CDR3 is CATSERFNQPQHF. The DNA of the CDR3 is TGTGCCACCAGTGAACGGTTTAATCAGCCCCAGCATTTT.